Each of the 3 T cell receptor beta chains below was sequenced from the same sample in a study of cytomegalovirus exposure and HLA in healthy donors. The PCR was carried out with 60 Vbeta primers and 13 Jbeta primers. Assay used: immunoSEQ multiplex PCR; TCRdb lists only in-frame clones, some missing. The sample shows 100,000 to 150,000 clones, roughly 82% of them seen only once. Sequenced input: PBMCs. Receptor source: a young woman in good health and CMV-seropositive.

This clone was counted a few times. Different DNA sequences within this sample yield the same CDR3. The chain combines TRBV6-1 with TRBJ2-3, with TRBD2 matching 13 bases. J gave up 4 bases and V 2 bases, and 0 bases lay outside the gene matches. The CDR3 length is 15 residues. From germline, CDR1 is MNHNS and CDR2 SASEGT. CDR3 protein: CASSETSGGADTQYF. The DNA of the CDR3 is TGTGCCAGCAGTGAAACTAGCGGGGGGGCAGATACGCAGTATTTT.

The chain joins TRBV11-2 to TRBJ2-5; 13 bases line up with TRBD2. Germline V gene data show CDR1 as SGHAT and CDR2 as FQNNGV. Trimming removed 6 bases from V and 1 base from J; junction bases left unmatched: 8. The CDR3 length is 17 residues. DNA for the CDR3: TGTGCCAGCAGAAGAACTAGCGGGGGGGTTATCCAAGAGACCCAGTACTTC. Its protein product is CASRRTSGGVIQETQYF.

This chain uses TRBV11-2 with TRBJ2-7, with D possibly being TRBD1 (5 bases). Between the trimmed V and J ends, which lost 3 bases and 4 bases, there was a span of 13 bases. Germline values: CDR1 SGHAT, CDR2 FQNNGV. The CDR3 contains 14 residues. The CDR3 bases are TGTGCCAGCAGCTTGGGTACTCAGGGTTACGAGCAGTACTTC. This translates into CASSLGTQGYEQYF. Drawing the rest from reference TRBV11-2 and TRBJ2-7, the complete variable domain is EAGVAQSPRYKIIEKRQSVAFWCNPISGHATLYWYQQILGQGPKLLIQFQNNGVVDDSQLPKDRFSAERLKGVDSTLKIQPAKLEDSAVYLCASSLGTQGYEQYFGPGTRLTVT.